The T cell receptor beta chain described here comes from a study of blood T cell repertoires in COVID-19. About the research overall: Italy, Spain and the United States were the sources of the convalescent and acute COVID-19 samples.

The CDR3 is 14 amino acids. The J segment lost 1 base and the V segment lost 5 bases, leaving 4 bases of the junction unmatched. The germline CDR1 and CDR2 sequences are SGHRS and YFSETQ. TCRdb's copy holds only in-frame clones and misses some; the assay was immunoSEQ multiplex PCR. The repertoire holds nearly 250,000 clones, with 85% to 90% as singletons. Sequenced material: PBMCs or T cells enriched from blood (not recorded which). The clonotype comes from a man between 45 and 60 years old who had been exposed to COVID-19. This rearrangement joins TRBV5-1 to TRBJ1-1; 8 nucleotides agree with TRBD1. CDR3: CASRDRAANTEAFF. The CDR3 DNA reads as TGCGCCAGCAGGGACAGGGCCGCGAACACTGAAGCTTTCTTT.